This T cell receptor (beta chain) was found in a study of cytotoxic CD8 clonotypes in ibrutinib-treated CLL. Overall study context: Response samples were taken after a median of approximately 12 months on treatment, range 6 to 36. A mean of around 270,000 productive templates and 90,000 or so productive rearrangements was obtained per sample. Notes on the study in general: Public clonotypes proved infrequent, and on treatment they shrank or remained steady. Researchers report that baseline clonality outpaced age-matched healthy donors and tracked circulating CD8+ T-cell counts.

Sequenced by immunoSEQ multiplex PCR; TCRdb stores in-frame clones only, minus some. Among tens of thousands of clones listed, approximately 69% were seen once. Worth noting for this clone: What it binds is unknown.

Germline V gene sequence: CDR1 LNHNV, CDR2 YYDKDF (reference sequence). The CDR3 is made up of 16 amino acids. The V end lost 4 bases, the J end lost 3 bases, and 19 bases lay between the germline ends. The V and J genes are TRBV15 and TRBJ2-7; TRBD2 is a possible D gene (5 bases). The receptor comes from a human donor with chronic lymphocytic leukemia. Specimen: PBMCs, collected before ibrutinib treatment. The CDR3 protein is CATSTHQTGIHYEQYF. CDR3 in DNA: TGTGCCACCAGCACACACCAGACGGGGATCCACTACGAGCAGTACTTC. Full variable domain (remainder filled in from reference TRBV15 and TRBJ2-7): DAMVIQNPRYQVTQFGKPVTLSCSQTLNHNVMYWYQQKSSQAPKLLFHYYDKDFNNEADTPDNFQSRRPNTSFCFLDIRSPGLGDTAMYLCATSTHQTGIHYEQYFGPGTRLTVT.